Presented here are 14 T cell receptor beta chains from one specimen sequenced in a study of T cells in tuberculosis. Thawed, overnight-rested PBMC were stained with GMM-loaded CD1B tetramer, viability dye and anti-CD3, then sorted. The lipid loaded on the CD1B tetramers was C32 glucose monomycolate from Rhodococcus equi. Libraries were prepared by immunoSEQ multiplex PCR; TCRdb keeps only in-frame clonotypes and omits some of them. The sample consists of some 90,000 clones, approximately 90% of them appearing once. Sequencing was carried out using CD1b-GMM tetramer-negative cells sorted from PBMCs. The receptor source for this set is an adult woman with latent tuberculosis.

The chain is built from TRBV5-4 and TRBJ1-3; D remains unclear. This CDR3 is built from 14 residues. Germline V lookup: CDR1 SGHNT, CDR2 YYREEE (reference sequence). V was trimmed by 4 bases and J by 4 bases, leaving 12 bases between them. CDR3 in DNA: TGTGCCAGCAGCCCAGAGGGCTTCGGAAACACCATATATTTT. It is translated as CASSPEGFGNTIYF.

V is TRBV28 and J is TRBJ2-3; TRBD2 might be the D (6 bases). The germline V gene encodes CDR1 MDHEN and CDR2 SYDVKM. The CDR3 totals 14 residues. The V and J ends lost 6 bases and 4 bases respectively, with 14 bases between them. The CDR3 DNA reads as TGTGCCAGCAGGAGGGAACTAGCCGCAGATACGCAGTATTTT. It is translated as CASRRELAADTQYF.

The V and J genes are TRBV11-2 and TRBJ2-5, with 9 bases matching TRBD2. CDR1 and CDR2 from the germline V gene are SGHAT and FQNNGV. This CDR3 has 17 residues. V shed 3 bases and J 0 bases; nucleotides not matched to a gene: 8. CDR3 coding DNA: TGTGCCAGCAGCTTGGGTAGCGGGGGTTCTCACCAAGAGACCCAGTACTTC. It encodes CASSLGSGGSHQETQYF.

This chain connects TRBV5-6 to TRBJ2-1; possible D gene TRBD1, 5 bases. Germline loops: CDR1 SGHDT, CDR2 YYEEEE. With 6 bases removed from V and 7 bases from J, the gap between germline ends came to 11 bases. The CDR3 extends over 12 amino acids. The DNA of the CDR3 is TGTGCCAGCATAAGGGGTAATAATGAGCAGTTCTTC. Its protein product is CASIRGNNEQFF.

The sample holds one count of this clone. The chain carries TRBV30 and TRBJ1-5; D might be TRBD1 (5 bases). Germline CDR1 and CDR2: GTSNPN and SVGIG (reference sequence). Between the trimmed V and J ends, which lost 0 bases and 7 bases, there was a span of 13 bases. The CDR3 sequence is 14 residues long. The CDR3 nucleotides are TGTGCCTGGAGTGTAATAGGGGTTGGACAGCCCCAGCATTTT. This encodes CAWSVIGVGQPQHF.

The V gene is TRBV6-5, the J gene TRBJ1-1; D is undetermined. CDR1 and CDR2 (germline): MNHEY, SVGAGI. V lost 6 bases and J 3 bases, leaving 14 bases between the germline ends. The CDR3 extends over 14 amino acids. In nucleotides, the CDR3 is TGTGCCAGCAGGATCGGGGTTTACGACACTGAAGCTTTCTTT. Its protein is CASRIGVYDTEAFF.

V and J are TRBV29-1 and TRBJ2-1, with 9 bases aligning to TRBD1. Germline CDR1 is SQVTM and CDR2 is ANQGSEA. Germline trimming cut 4 bases from V and 12 bases from J; bases unmatched to any gene: 13. The CDR3 has 14 amino acids. The CDR3 DNA sequence: TGCAGCGTTGCTGATGGGACAGGGCGGATTTCGCAGTTCTTC. Its translation is CSVADGTGRISQFF.

The chain employs TRBV5-6 and TRBJ2-6, with a tentative D call TRBD1 (5 bases). This CDR3 region has 19 residues. Germline V lookup: CDR1 SGHDT, CDR2 YYEEEE. Trimming stripped 0 bases from V and 0 bases from J, with 16 bases between. CDR3 loop: CASSLVLRRRDSGANVLTF. The CDR3 DNA sequence: TGTGCCAGCAGCTTGGTCCTCCGGCGCAGGGACTCTGGGGCCAACGTCCTGACTTTC.

This clone was detected once. The chain is built from TRBV5-1 and TRBJ2-7, with 7 bases identical to TRBD2. Trimming at V came to 0 bases and at J to 0 bases, leaving 3 bases not matched to a gene. CDR1 is SGHRS and CDR2 is YFSETQ in the germline V gene. There are 15 residues in the CDR3. The CDR3 bases are TGCGCCAGCAGCTTGGCTAGCGGTAACTCCTACGAGCAGTACGTC. Encoded protein: CASSLASGNSYEQYV.

The CDR3 here is CASSRVGETQYF. CDR3 bases: TGTGCCAGCAGCAGGGTCGGGGAGACCCAGTACTTC. The chain couples TRBV25-1 to TRBJ2-5, with a weak D call TRBD1 (5 bases). The V end was cut by 6 bases, the J end by 5 bases, with 10 bases between. CDR3 length: 12 amino acids. The germline V gene encodes CDR1 MGHDK and CDR2 SYGVNS.

The rearrangement uses TRBV21-1 and TRBJ2-5; TRBD1 is the table's D call and was not checked against the DNA. TRBV21-1 is described as a pseudogene. The CDR3 is 16 residues long. The DNA of the CDR3 is TGTGCCAGCAGTAACACCGGGACAGGGGGCGGGGAGACCCAGTACTTC. This codes for CASSNTGTGGGETQYF.

V gene TRBV6-6 combines with J gene TRBJ2-1, with TRBD1 identical over 8 bases. J lost 7 bases, V lost 6 bases, and 5 bases had no gene match. CDR1 MNHNY and CDR2 SVGAGI come from the germline V gene (reference sequence). The CDR3 is 13 residues long. CDR3 sequence reads: CASRATGANEQFF. CDR3 coding DNA: TGTGCCAGCAGGGCGACAGGGGCAAATGAGCAGTTCTTC.

V is TRBV5-1 and J is TRBJ1-1, with 7 bases aligning to TRBD1. Germline lookup yields CDR1 SGHRS and CDR2 YFSETQ. The CDR3 loop spans 13 amino acids. The J segment lost 7 bases and the V segment lost 0 bases, leaving 3 bases of the junction unmatched. CDR3 bases: TGCGCCAGCAGCTTGGCCGACAGGGATGAAGCTTTCTTT. This gives the protein CASSLADRDEAFF. Full variable domain (missing parts from reference TRBV5-1 and TRBJ1-1): KAGVTQTPRYLIKTRGQQVTLSCSPISGHRSVSWYQQTPGQGLQFLFEYFSETQRNKGNFPGRFSGRQFSNSRSEMNVSTLELGDSALYLCASSLADRDEAFFGQGTRLTVV.

J is TRBJ1-2 and V is TRBV27, with D maybe TRBD1 (6 bases). Trimming shortened V by 7 bases and J by 8 bases, and 26 bases separated the two germline ends. Germline V gives CDR1 MNHEY, CDR2 SMNVEV (reference sequence). The CDR3 has 16 amino acids. The CDR3 DNA reads TGTGCCAGCAACACCCGCCTAGAACAGGGATCGGGCGGCTACACCTTC. Translated, it gives CASNTRLEQGSGGYTF.